The source of this T cell receptor beta chain is a study of chemoradiotherapy in HPV16-positive cancers. Whole-study context: Candidate HPV-specific clones and shared TCR motifs came from a couple of HPV16-positive patients. Broader study findings: HPV-responsive T-cell expansion during chemoradiotherapy was linked to improved recurrence-free survival in HPV16-positive patients. During treatment, candidate HPV-specific clones and E7-related motifs expanded in tumor.

V was pared by 8 bases and J by 6 bases, with 13 bases of the junction left unmatched. CDR3 length: 17 residues. Germline V gene data show CDR1 as SGHTA and CDR2 as FQGNSA. Some clones are missing from TCRdb's copy, which holds only in-frame ones; the method was immunoSEQ multiplex PCR. The sample has some 11,000 clones; 75% to 80% are singletons. Notes on this clone: The antigen is undetermined.

Repeated repertoire sampling spanned the course of chemoradiotherapy. This sample was taken from a patient who underwent chemoradiotherapy. This chain uses TRBV7-2 with TRBJ1-6; TRBD1 agrees at 10 bases. The sequence derives from a human donor with HPV-associated anogenital cancer. The CDR3 DNA follows: TGTGCCAGCTCACACCCCCCCGACAGGGGGCCTAATTCACCCCTCCACTTT. Translated: CASSHPPDRGPNSPLHF.